This T cell receptor (beta chain) was recovered during a study of PD-1 blockade in mismatch repair-deficient tumors. About the study: All were previously treated, progressing patients with about 11 mismatch repair-deficient cancer types.

PCR or immunohistochemistry showed mismatch repair deficiency in every enrolled patient. Of note for this clone: Its antigen is undetermined.

Study-wide findings and caveats: Rapid post-treatment expansion, then contraction, generally preceding radiologic response, marked tumor-resident clones.

Per germline, CDR1 MNHNS and CDR2 SASEGT. After removal of 3 bases from V and 3 bases from J, the junction contained 7 bases not matched to a gene. This CDR3 spans 15 amino acids. The method was immunoSEQ multiplex PCR; TCRdb's version includes in-frame clones alone and lacks a portion of them. Here the sample spans about 40,000 clones, more than 75% being singletons. The origin of this receptor is an adult with mismatch repair-deficient cancer. Source: peripheral blood, taken 4 weeks after starting pembrolizumab. The chain uses TRBV6-1 and TRBJ2-7; 8 bases are a match to TRBD1. CDR3 region: CASSELGQVVYEQYF. DNA for the CDR3: TGTGCCAGCAGTGAGTTGGGACAGGTTGTCTACGAGCAGTACTTC.